The 4 T cell receptor beta chains presented below share a single source sample, sequenced in a study of Ad26.COV2.S vaccination and SARS-CoV-2 variants. The data were produced by immunoSEQ multiplex PCR, yet TCRdb's version contains in-frame clones alone and is incomplete. The table includes some 7,000 clones, 84% detected once. Sequencing was performed on peripheral blood, taken after recovery from COVID-19. The receptors derive from a human donor who had recovered from COVID-19.

CDR3 nucleotide sequence: TGTGCCAGCAGCCGAGACAGGGTTGAAGACTACACCTTC. It codes for CASSRDRVEDYTF. The J gene is TRBJ1-2, the V gene TRBV6-2 or TRBV6-3, with 7 bases fitting TRBD1. From germline, CDR1 is MNHEY and CDR2 SVGEGT. The CDR3 has 13 amino acids. V trimming: 6 bases; J trimming: 10 bases; junction bases outside the gene matches: 11.

The genes are TRBV28 and TRBJ2-2; TRBD2 matches 13 bases. V was pared by 6 bases and J by 3 bases, with 4 bases of the junction left unmatched. This CDR3 comprises 16 residues. Germline V CDR1 and CDR2: MDHEN, SYDVKM. CDR3 protein: CASSLLAGGYTGELFF. The CDR3 DNA reads as TGTGCCAGCAGCTTACTAGCGGGAGGGTACACCGGGGAGCTGTTTTTT. The full variable domain, with the rest looked up from reference TRBV28 and TRBJ2-2, is DVKVTQSSRYLVKRTGEKVFLECVQDMDHENMFWYRQDPGLGLRLIYFSYDVKMKEKGDIPEGYSVSREKKERFSLILESASTNQTSMYLCASSLLAGGYTGELFFGEGSRLTVL.

V usage is TRBV7-9 and J usage is TRBJ2-3; 12 nucleotides agree with TRBD1. Germline values: CDR1 SEHNR, CDR2 FQNEAQ (reference sequence). The junction had 6 bases not matched to a gene; V was cut back by 5 bases and J by 3 bases. The CDR3 consists of 16 residues. The CDR3, as DNA: TGTGCCAGCAGCCACCGGGACAGGGGGCGAACAGATACGCAGTATTTT. It is translated as CASSHRDRGRTDTQYF.

The chain joins TRBV10-1 to TRBJ2-3, with a possible D match to TRBD2 (5 bases). Germline CDR1 and CDR2: WNHNN and SYGVQD (reference sequence). CDR3 length equals 14 residues. The germline V and J ends were trimmed by 3 bases and 3 bases, with 10 bases remaining between them. The CDR3 reads CASSERRGTDTQYF. The CDR3 DNA reads TGCGCCAGCAGTGAACGGAGAGGGACAGATACGCAGTATTTT.